This entry lists 28 T cell receptor beta chains sequenced from one sample in a study of blood T cells in healthy people across ages. PCR was performed a second time for 7 to 11 cycles using a sample-barcoded 5' primer and a J-beta primer mix. TCRdb re-called the 5' RACE reads through MiXCR, storing one row per CDR3 protein. The data show hundreds of thousands of distinct CDR3 sequences, around half seen once. The material sequenced was blood. The receptors derive from a woman aged 55-69 years in good health.

The rearrangement uses TRBV7-6 and TRBJ2-5; D gene uncertain. The CDR3 totals 15 residues. Germline assignment: CDR1 SGHVS and CDR2 FNYEAQ. V lost 2 bases and J lost 11, with 21 bases in between. In DNA form, the CDR3 reads TGTGCCAGCAGCTTAACCCGTACCGGTGGAAGTGAGCAGTACTTC. It encodes CASSLTRTGGSEQYF.

This clonotype appeared a few times. This rearrangement joins TRBV7-9 to TRBJ1-2; no definite D call. The germline CDR1 and CDR2 sequences are SEHNR and FQNEAQ (reference sequence). CDR3 length: 12 residues. The V and J ends lost 4 bases and 4 bases respectively, with 7 bases between them. CDR3 loop: CASSYEAYGYTF. Written as DNA, the CDR3 is TGTGCCAGCAGCTACGAGGCCTATGGCTACACCTTC. Combining the CDR3 with reference TRBV7-9 and TRBJ1-2 gives the whole variable domain DTGVSQNPRHKITKRGQNVTFRCDPISEHNRLYWYRQTLGQGPEFLTYFQNEAQLEKSRLLSDRFSAERPKGSFSTLEIQRTEQGDSAMYLCASSYEAYGYTFGSGTRLTVV.

This clonotype was picked up a small number of times. The chain uses TRBV2 and TRBJ1-2; D is unresolved. The CDR3 runs to 11 residues. Trimming cost V 8 bases and J 0 bases, with 4 bases left between them. From germline, CDR1 is SNHLY and CDR2 FYNNEI. The CDR3, as DNA: TGTGCCAGCGGTTCTAACTATGGCTACACCTTC. Translated, it gives CASGSNYGYTF.

This rearrangement joins TRBV21-1 to TRBJ2-1; TRBD2 reflects the table's D call only, with no check against the DNA. TRBV21-1 is listed as a pseudogene. The CDR3 consists of 16 residues. The CDR3 coding sequence is TGTGCCAGCAGCACCCCTGGCGGGAGGATCGACGGTGAGCAGTTCTTC. This translates into CASSTPGGRIDGEQFF.

V and J are TRBV29-1 and TRBJ1-1; 8 nucleotides line up with TRBD1. Trimming cost V 6 bases and J 2 bases; bases outside gene matches: 5. In germline, CDR1 is SQVTM, CDR2 ANQGSEA. The CDR3 runs to 13 residues. CDR3 sequence: CSVLRGPNTEAFF. The CDR3 region has the DNA TGCAGCGTCCTCAGGGGGCCTAACACTGAAGCTTTCTTT.

The chain has TRBV29-1 and TRBJ2-1; 16 bases line up with TRBD2. The end of the DNA is better explained by TRBJ2-7, so the J call may be wrong. The V gene's germline CDR1 is SQVTM and CDR2 ANQGSEA. CDR3 length: 17 amino acids. CDR3 sequence reads: CSVPGGTSGRVYNEQYF. The CDR3 DNA sequence: TGCAGCGTGCCGGGGGGGACTAGCGGGAGGGTGTACAATGAGCAGTACTTC.

The chain couples TRBV5-1 to TRBJ2-6; TRBD1 matches 7 bases. The CDR3 length is 17 residues. CDR1 is SGHRS and CDR2 is YFSETQ in the germline V gene. V shed 1 base and J 0 bases; nucleotides not matched to a gene: 4. This CDR3 is CASSLTGAYSGANVLTF. The CDR3 bases are TGCGCCAGCAGCTTGACAGGGGCATACTCTGGGGCCAACGTCCTGACTTTC.

This clonotype appeared a few times. The rearrangement links TRBV11-1 to TRBJ1-4; D might be TRBD1 (6 bases). This CDR3 spans 16 amino acids. Germline CDR1 and CDR2: SGHAT and FQDESV (reference sequence). V was clipped by 5 bases and J by 7 bases, with 20 bases between them. This CDR3 is CASSQSGRTDSEKLFF. The CDR3 DNA reads as TGTGCCAGCAGCCAGTCGGGACGGACGGACAGTGAAAAACTGTTTTTT.

The rearrangement joins TRBV10-3 to TRBJ2-5, with 12 bases identical to TRBD2. V was pared by 6 bases and J by 0 bases, with 2 bases of the junction left unmatched. This CDR3 is 15 amino acids long. Germline V lookup: CDR1 ENHRY, CDR2 SYGVKD. CDR3 DNA sequence: TGTGCCATCAGGGGACTAGCGGGCAACCAAGAGACCCAGTACTTC. Protein product: CAIRGLAGNQETQYF.

The chain's CDR3 is CASTSLAVRGNEQFF. In DNA, the CDR3 is TGTGCCAGCACCTCACTAGCGGTTCGGGGCAATGAGCAGTTCTTC. The gene calls are TRBV28 and TRBJ2-1, with 8 positions matching TRBD2. The CDR3 sequence is 15 residues long. The germline CDR1 and CDR2 sequences are MDHEN and SYDVKM. The J segment lost 6 bases and the V segment lost 7 bases, leaving 11 bases of the junction unmatched.

The rearrangement uses TRBV7-3 and TRBJ2-7; D possibly uses TRBD1 or TRBD2 (5 bases each). Germline V CDR1 and CDR2: SGHTA, FQGTGA. This CDR3 has 13 residues. V lost 4 bases and J 2 bases, leaving 9 bases between the germline ends. The CDR3 bases are TGTGCCAGCAGCTGGGACCCGGCCTACGAGCAGTACTTC. Its translation: CASSWDPAYEQYF.

This clonotype was counted only a few times. The rearrangement joins TRBV5-1 to TRBJ2-7, with D perhaps TRBD2 (6 bases). With 0 bases removed from V and 6 bases from J, the gap between germline ends came to 16 bases. This CDR3 has 15 residues. Germline assignment: CDR1 SGHRS and CDR2 YFSETQ. The CDR3 loop is CASSLVGEVSFEQYF. For the CDR3, the DNA is TGCGCCAGCAGCTTGGTGGGGGAGGTTTCTTTCGAGCAGTACTTC.

This clonotype has a handful of counts. The chain is built from TRBV2 and TRBJ2-1; a weak D match, TRBD1 (5 bases). Germline V gene lookup returns CDR1 SNHLY and CDR2 FYNNEI. The CDR3 length is 14 residues. V gave up 1 base and J gave up 8 bases, with 12 bases separating them. The CDR3 protein is CASSEGQGPDEQFF. CDR3 DNA sequence: TGTGCCAGCAGTGAAGGTCAGGGCCCCGATGAGCAGTTCTTC.

This sequence joins TRBV6-6 and TRBJ2-5; TRBD2 might be the D (5 bases). The V end was cut by 5 bases, the J end by 11 bases, with 15 bases between. The length of the CDR3 is 12 residues. From germline, CDR1 is MNHNY and CDR2 SVGAGI (reference sequence). CDR3 loop: CASSRSTWEQYF. CDR3 bases: TGTGCCAGCAGTCGGTCAACCTGGGAGCAGTACTTC.

This clonotype appeared a few times. The rearrangement uses TRBV29-1 and TRBJ1-1; TRBD1 matches 9 bases. Germline-derived CDR1 and CDR2 are SQVTM and ANQGSEA. The trim removed 6 bases at V and 11 bases at J, leaving 16 bases unmatched. The CDR3 contains 14 residues. In DNA form, the CDR3 reads TGCAGCGTAACTCCGGACAGGGGCCTAACCGGGGCTTTCTTT. Translated: CSVTPDRGLTGAFF.

The chain recombines TRBV25-1 with TRBJ1-4, with D perhaps TRBD1 (5 bases). Trimming took 2 bases from V and 8 from J, leaving 15 bases between them. The germline CDR1 and CDR2 sequences are MGHDK and SYGVNS. The CDR3 covers 15 residues. CDR3 coding DNA: TGTGCCAGCAGTGAAGGCGCAGGGTTTGGGGAAAAACTGTTTTTT. As protein: CASSEGAGFGEKLFF. Full variable domain (outside the CDR3, taken from reference TRBV25-1 and TRBJ1-4): EADIYQTPRYLVIGTGKKITLECSQTMGHDKMYWYQQDPGMELHLIHYSYGVNSTEKGDLSSESTVSRIRTEHFPLTLESARPSHTSQYLCASSEGAGFGEKLFFGSGTQLSVL.

J is TRBJ2-7 and V is TRBV24-1; tentative D call: TRBD1 (5 bases). The CDR3 is 15 residues long. Trimming removed 4 bases at V and 4 bases at J, with 16 bases between. Per germline, CDR1 KGHDR and CDR2 SFDVKD. The CDR3 DNA sequence: TGTGCCACCAGTGACCCCAGGGAAAAAGGTTACGAGCAGTACTTC. It specifies CATSDPREKGYEQYF.

The chain links TRBV29-1 to TRBJ2-7; possible D gene TRBD1, 5 bases. V lost 1 base to trimming and J lost 1 base, with 11 bases between them. Looked up from germline, CDR1 is SQVTM and CDR2 is ANQGSEA. The CDR3 runs to 14 residues. In nucleotides, the CDR3 is TGCAGCGTTGAAGGTACAGGTTCGTCCTACGAGCAGTACTTC. Translated: CSVEGTGSSYEQYF.

V usage is TRBV20-1 and J usage is TRBJ2-5, with D maybe TRBD2 (5 bases). The CDR3 extends over 14 amino acids. Trimming left V 5 bases short and J 1 base short, with 14 bases between. Germline CDR1 DFQATT, CDR2 SNEGSKA (reference sequence). The CDR3 DNA sequence: TGCAGTGCTCCCTCAATACTAGGCCAAGAGACCCAGTACTTC. It translates to CSAPSILGQETQYF.

This clonotype appeared a few times. The V call is TRBV5-1, the J call TRBJ1-4; D ambiguous. The V gene's germline CDR1 is SGHRS and CDR2 YFSETQ. The CDR3 covers 13 residues. V dropped 0 bases and J dropped 5 bases, with 5 bases sitting between them. CDR3 protein: CASSLGINEKLFF. In nucleotides, the CDR3 is TGCGCCAGCAGCTTGGGAATCAATGAAAAACTGTTTTTT.

This rearrangement joins TRBV28 to TRBJ2-1; TRBD2 matches 7 bases. The CDR3 contains 16 residues. Germline assignment: CDR1 MDHEN and CDR2 SYDVKM. The ends lost 2 bases at V and 4 bases at J; junction bases unmatched: 8. CDR3 loop: CASSLLGAGKYNEQFF. CDR3 in DNA: TGTGCCAGCAGTTTACTCGGAGCGGGGAAGTACAATGAGCAGTTCTTC.

In this sample, this clonotype turned up a few times. V and J are TRBV20-1 and TRBJ2-3, with D hard to call. Germline loops: CDR1 DFQATT, CDR2 SNEGSKA (reference sequence). This CDR3 comprises 15 residues. V lost 1 base and J 7 bases, leaving 18 bases between the germline ends. CDR3 nucleotide sequence: TGCAGTGCTAGAGTGTCGGCAGGCCACCAGCATACGCAGTATTTT. Protein: CSARVSAGHQHTQYF.

This chain joins TRBV4-2 and TRBJ1-2; D is uncertain. The CDR3 totals 12 residues. Between the trimmed V and J ends, which lost 0 bases and 8 bases, there was a span of 7 bases. Germline CDR1 is LGHNA and CDR2 is YNFKEQ. The CDR3 reads CASSQDQRGYTF. For the CDR3, the DNA is TGTGCCAGCAGCCAAGATCAGCGGGGCTACACCTTC.

This clonotype was seen a handful of times. The chain recombines TRBV10-3 with TRBJ2-7; TRBD2 matches 12 bases. Germline CDR1 and CDR2: ENHRY and SYGVKD. The CDR3 contains 15 residues. V shed 6 bases, J shed 5 bases, and the junction held 8 bases outside the gene matches. In DNA form, the CDR3 reads TGTGCCATCAGGGATCCTAGCGGGAGGGCCGACGAGCAGTACTTC. This sequence encodes CAIRDPSGRADEQYF.

The chain recombines TRBV15 with TRBJ2-7, with D possibly matching TRBD1 (5 bases). Germline V gene lookup returns CDR1 LNHNV and CDR2 YYDKDF (reference sequence). The V gene lost 0 bases and the J gene lost 1 base, with 16 bases spanning the gap. The CDR3 sequence is 17 residues long. CDR3 region: CATSRDRGGSGSYEQYF. CDR3 nucleotides: TGTGCCACCAGCAGAGATAGAGGTGGGTCAGGGTCCTACGAGCAGTACTTC. Full variable domain (rest looked up from reference TRBV15 and TRBJ2-7): DAMVIQNPRYQVTQFGKPVTLSCSQTLNHNVMYWYQQKSSQAPKLLFHYYDKDFNNEADTPDNFQSRRPNTSFCFLDIRSPGLGDTAMYLCATSRDRGGSGSYEQYFGPGTRLTVT.

The chain recombines TRBV10-3 with TRBJ2-1, with 7 bases matching TRBD2. There are 15 residues in the CDR3. CDR1 and CDR2 (germline): ENHRY, SYGVKD. Trimming took 4 bases from V and 0 from J; bases not matched to a gene: 3. The CDR3 sequence: CAISGAGPSYNEQFF. CDR3 nucleotide sequence: TGTGCCATCAGTGGAGCGGGGCCCTCCTACAATGAGCAGTTCTTC.

The table lists this clonotype with a few counts. The genes are TRBV20-1 and TRBJ1-6, with D perhaps matching TRBD1 (5 bases). The germline V gene encodes CDR1 DFQATT and CDR2 SNEGSKA (reference sequence). V lost 3 bases and J 9 bases, leaving 12 bases between the germline ends. The CDR3 loop spans 13 amino acids. The chain's CDR3 is CSASGGGTSPLHF. The DNA of the CDR3 is TGCAGTGCTAGCGGGGGAGGAACTTCACCCCTCCACTTT.

This clonotype came up once. This chain connects TRBV4-3 to TRBJ2-1; 9 bases map to TRBD2. The J segment lost 5 bases and the V segment lost 3 bases, leaving 5 bases of the junction unmatched. This CDR3 region has 15 residues. The germline V gene has CDR1 LGHNA and CDR2 YSLEER. The CDR3 loop is CASSQRGGRNNEQFF. CDR3 nucleotide sequence: TGCGCCAGCAGCCAGCGGGGGGGCAGGAACAATGAGCAGTTCTTC.